This T cell receptor beta chain is drawn from a study of prognosis after radiotherapy for stage I lung cancer. Study-wide background: The study enrolled patients with stage I non-small cell lung cancer between early 2018 and January 2019. Among roughly 7 patients the tumors were squamous cell carcinoma, and among 11 to 12 they were adenocarcinoma.

V lost 7 bases to trimming and J lost 5 bases; unmatched junction nucleotides: 3. CDR3 size: 14 residues. CDR1 and CDR2 from the germline V gene are LNHDA and SQIVND (reference sequence). In its sample, this clonotype was seen many times. From genomic DNA, TCR beta CDR3 was amplified by two-round multiplex PCR. First-round PCR, the initial amplification, used primers specific to each TRBV and TRBJ gene. A single record per CDR3 protein comes from TCRdb applying MiXCR to the multiplex PCR reads. The sample carries 20,000 or so distinct CDR3 sequences, more than 40% recorded once. Sample collection consisted of 5 to 7.5 milliliters of peripheral blood drawn at each of two time points.

This sequence originates from a donor aged 50 or older with non-small cell lung cancer. V and J are TRBV19 and TRBJ2-1; TRBD2 matches 12 bases. Material: PBMCs, obtained before or after stereotactic body radiation therapy (not recorded which). CDR3 loop: CASTLAGGNNEQFF. CDR3 DNA: TGTGCCAGTACTCTAGCGGGAGGGAACAATGAGCAGTTCTTC. Looking up the rest from reference TRBV19 and TRBJ2-1 gives the full variable domain: DGGITQSPKYLFRKEGQNVTLSCEQNLNHDAMYWYRQDPGQGLRLIYYSQIVNDFQKGDIAEGYSVSREKKESFPLTVTSAQKNPTAFYLCASTLAGGNNEQFFGPGTRLTVL.